This paragraph covers one TCR beta chain sequence. These data come from a study of T cells in localized non-small cell lung cancer. Only in-frame clones appear in the TCRdb table, and some are missing; sequencing was by immunoSEQ multiplex PCR. The sample records 35,000 to 40,000 clones, 88% being singletons. V was pared by 3 bases and J by 4 bases, with 20 bases between. The CDR3 consists of 16 residues. Looked up from germline, CDR1 is GTSNPN and CDR2 is SVGIG (reference sequence). This clonotype was obtained from a woman aged 35 to 75 with stage I lung adenocarcinoma. V usage is TRBV30 and J usage is TRBJ2-3, with D perhaps matching TRBD1 or TRBD2 (6 bases each). This material consisted of peripheral blood, taken before any cancer treatment. CDR3 sequence: CAWSLYLPGAADTQYF. In DNA, the CDR3 is TGTGCCTGGAGCCTGTACTTACCGGGGGCGGCAGATACGCAGTATTTT.